Listed below are T cell receptor beta chains from one sample, sequenced in a study of T cell repertoires in cytomegalovirus infection. Their antigens remain unidentified. A single record per CDR3 protein comes from TCRdb applying MiXCR to the reads. The sample holds around 570,000 distinct CDR3 sequences; 35% to 50% are singletons and the top ten take more than 40%. This specimen was cultured PBMCs, taken from culture after CMV antigen stimulation. The receptor source for this set is a human donor in good health (CMV status not recorded). Some clones in this sample may be carry-over from other donors' samples. Each CDR3 is given with its conserved first and last residue. A D gene is named only where the DNA matches it firmly. Size tells how often a clone was seen (once, few, many) or the class of an expanded clone, and some rows leave it out.

J,size,length,V,D,CDR3,DNA
TRBJ1-2,NA,14,TRBV12-3/TRBV12-4,NA,CASLHPDSGYGYTF,TGTGCCAGCCTCCACCCGGACAGCGGATATGGCTACACCTTC
TRBJ2-7,NA,16,TRBV4-1,TRBD1,CASSQDLGTGAYEQYF,TGCGCCAGCAGCCAAGATCTCGGGACAGGGGCCTACGAGCAGTACTTC
TRBJ1-1,few,13,TRBV12-3/TRBV12-4,NA,CASTATENTEAFF,TGTGCCAGCACCGCGACAGAGAACACTGAAGCTTTCTTT
TRBJ1-1,NA,14,TRBV9,NA,CASSVAAMNTEAFF,TGTGCCAGCAGCGTAGCGGCGATGAACACTGAAGCTTTCTTT
TRBJ1-1,NA,15,TRBV25-1,NA,CASSETGWMNTEAFF,TGTGCCAGCAGTGAGACGGGGTGGATGAACACTGAAGCTTTCTTT
TRBJ2-6,NA,15,TRBV29-1,NA,CSVDGGGSGANVLTF,TGCAGCGTTGATGGTGGCGGCTCTGGGGCCAACGTCCTGACTTTC
TRBJ2-5,NA,13,TRBV29-1,NA,CSVEDQAGETQYF,TGCAGCGTTGAAGATCAAGCAGGGGAGACCCAGTACTTC
TRBJ2-7,NA,13,TRBV20-1,NA,CSARGSSSYEQYF,TGCAGTGCGAGGGGGTCTAGCTCCTACGAGCAGTACTTC
TRBJ1-2,NA,12,TRBV10-1,NA,CASSALGEGRTF,TGCGCCAGCAGTGCCTTGGGGGAAGGTCGCACCTTC
TRBJ1-5,NA,15,TRBV5-5,TRBD1,CASSPDRGQGQPQHF,TGTGCCAGCAGCCCTGACAGGGGTCAAGGTCAGCCCCAGCATTTT
TRBJ1-2,NA,13,TRBV7-9,NA,CASSSHDNYGYTF,TGTGCCAGCAGCTCACACGATAACTATGGCTACACCTTC
TRBJ2-1,few,16,TRBV7-2,NA,CASSLGGSASYNEQFF,TGTGCCAGCAGCTTAGGTGGTAGCGCTTCCTACAATGAGCAGTTCTTC
TRBJ2-7,few,17,TRBV6-1,TRBD1,CASSELWGTGARDEQYF,TGTGCCAGCAGTGAACTCTGGGGAACAGGGGCGAGAGACGAGCAGTACTTC
TRBJ1-5,NA,19,TRBV2,TRBD1,CASSPGQRLSPFSNQPQHF,TGTGCCAGCAGCCCGGGACAGCGACTCTCCCCCTTTAGCAATCAGCCCCAGCATTTT
TRBJ1-1,NA,14,TRBV12-3/TRBV12-4,TRBD1,CASSSETGITEAFF,TGTGCCAGCAGTTCGGAGACAGGGATCACTGAAGCTTTCTTT
TRBJ1-4,NA,14,TRBV12-3/TRBV12-4,TRBD1,CASTAGTGGEKLFF,TGTGCCAGCACCGCCGGGACAGGGGGTGAAAAACTGTTTTTT
TRBJ2-3,once,18,TRBV7-2,TRBD2,CASNTPRTSGGARDTQYF,TGTGCCAGCAACACCCCGAGGACTAGCGGGGGGGCAAGAGATACGCAGTATTTT
TRBJ1-5,NA,13,TRBV20-1,NA,CSAGGVGNQPQHF,TGCAGTGCCGGGGGGGTCGGGAATCAGCCCCAGCATTTT
TRBJ2-3,NA,16,TRBV4-3,TRBD2,CASSQTLAGGADTQYF,TGCGCCAGCAGCCAGACCCTAGCGGGAGGGGCAGATACGCAGTATTTT
TRBJ2-1,few,12,TRBV3-1,TRBD2,CASGTRHNEQFF,TGTGCCAGCGGGACTAGACACAATGAGCAGTTCTTC
TRBJ2-7,NA,13,TRBV28,TRBD1,CASRLTGAYEQYF,TGTGCCAGCCGGTTGACAGGGGCCTACGAGCAGTACTTC
TRBJ1-5,once,17,TRBV19,TRBD1,CASRDLIRGISNQPQHF,TGTGCCAGTAGGGACCTCATCAGGGGGATTAGCAATCAGCCCCAGCATTTT
TRBJ2-3,once,18,TRBV7-8,TRBD2,CASSLAGGRAPSTDTQYF,TGTGCCAGCAGCTTAGCGGGCGGGAGGGCCCCGAGCACAGATACGCAGTATTTT
TRBJ2-5,NA,14,TRBV5-1,TRBD2,CASSLAGGLETQYF,TGCGCCAGCAGCCTAGCGGGGGGGTTGGAGACCCAGTACTTC
TRBJ2-1,NA,14,TRBV7-6,NA,CASSIGLIVDEQFF,TGTGCCAGCAGCATAGGACTAATTGTGGATGAGCAGTTCTTC
TRBJ2-1,NA,17,TRBV5-1,TRBD2,CASSPPLLAGVNNEQFF,TGCGCCAGCAGCCCTCCCCTACTAGCGGGCGTAAATAATGAGCAGTTCTTC
TRBJ2-1,NA,16,TRBV7-6,TRBD2,CASSLVGSGSGGEQFF,TGTGCCAGCAGCTTAGTAGGGTCCGGGTCGGGGGGTGAGCAGTTCTTC
TRBJ2-7,NA,17,TRBV28,NA,CASSLGDFTRVSYEQYF,TGTGCCAGCAGTTTGGGGGACTTTACTAGAGTCTCCTACGAGCAGTACTTC
TRBJ2-7,NA,17,TRBV7-2,TRBD2,CASSLGAGGYSSYEQYF,TGTGCCAGCAGCTTAGGAGCGGGAGGGTATAGCTCCTACGAGCAGTACTTC